This record covers a single T cell receptor beta chain. What it recognizes is unknown. The sample comes from a study of T cells after yellow fever vaccination. Study as a whole: Preparation of fractions with low cell numbers was performed using SMART-Seq v4 Ultra Low Input.

Study-level findings and limits: Detected again after the booster were most primary-vaccination clones, at nearly 97% CD4 and 88% CD8. Some clonotypes were seen in both the CD4 and the CD8 compartments. These made up a small share and likely arose from convergent recombination.

CDR1 and CDR2 from the germline V gene are ENHRY and SYGVKD. The junction had 10 bases not matched to a gene; V was cut back by 0 bases and J by 10 bases. This CDR3 is 16 amino acids long. MiXCR, applied by TCRdb to the 5' RACE reads, yields one record per CDR3 protein. The table lists a few hundred thousand distinct CDR3 sequences, 15% to 20% of them singletons. The TCR sequence derives from a man aged 25-45 years who received the YFV17D yellow fever vaccine. This rearrangement joins TRBV10-3 to TRBJ2-1; 9 bases align to TRBD2. Source: PBMCs, taken 15 days after the yellow fever booster vaccination. The chain's CDR3 is CAISESFSGRTEEQFF. Here the CDR3 DNA reads TGTGCCATCAGTGAGTCTTTTAGCGGGAGAACCGAGGAGCAGTTCTTC.